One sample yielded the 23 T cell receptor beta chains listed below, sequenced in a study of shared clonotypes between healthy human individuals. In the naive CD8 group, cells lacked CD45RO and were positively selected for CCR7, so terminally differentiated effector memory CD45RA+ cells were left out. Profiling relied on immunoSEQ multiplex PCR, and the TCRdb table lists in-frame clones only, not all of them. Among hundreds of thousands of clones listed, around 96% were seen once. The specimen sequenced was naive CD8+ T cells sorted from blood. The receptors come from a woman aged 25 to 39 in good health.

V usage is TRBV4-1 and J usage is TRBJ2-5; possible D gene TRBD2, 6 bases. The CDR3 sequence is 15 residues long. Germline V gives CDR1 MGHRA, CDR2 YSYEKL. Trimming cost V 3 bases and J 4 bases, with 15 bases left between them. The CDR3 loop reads CASSHPSWGGETQYF. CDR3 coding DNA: TGCGCCAGCAGCCACCCCTCCTGGGGAGGAGAGACCCAGTACTTC.

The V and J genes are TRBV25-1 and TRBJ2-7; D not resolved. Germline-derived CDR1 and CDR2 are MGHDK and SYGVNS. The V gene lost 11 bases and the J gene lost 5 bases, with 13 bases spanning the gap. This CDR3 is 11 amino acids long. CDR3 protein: CAVTWAHEQYF. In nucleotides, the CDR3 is TGTGCCGTGACGTGGGCCCACGAGCAGTACTTC.

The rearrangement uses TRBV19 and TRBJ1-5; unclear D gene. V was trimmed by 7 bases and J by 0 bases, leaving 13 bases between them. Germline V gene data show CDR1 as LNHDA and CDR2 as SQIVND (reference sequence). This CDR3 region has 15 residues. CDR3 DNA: TGTGCCAGTACCATGGGCAGTTATAGCAATCAGCCCCAGCATTTT. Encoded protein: CASTMGSYSNQPQHF.

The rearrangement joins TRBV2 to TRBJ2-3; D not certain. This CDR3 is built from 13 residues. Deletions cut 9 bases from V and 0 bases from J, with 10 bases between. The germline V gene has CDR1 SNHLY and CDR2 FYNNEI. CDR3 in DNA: TGTGCCAGTCTTGGCACCAGCACAGATACGCAGTATTTT. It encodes CASLGTSTDTQYF.

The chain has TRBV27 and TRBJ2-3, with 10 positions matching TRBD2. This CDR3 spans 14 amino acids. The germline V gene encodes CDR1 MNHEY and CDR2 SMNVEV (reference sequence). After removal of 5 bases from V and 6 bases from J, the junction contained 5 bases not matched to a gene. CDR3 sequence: CASSGSGRYDTQYF. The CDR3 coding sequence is TGTGCCAGCAGTGGTAGCGGGAGGTATGATACGCAGTATTTT.

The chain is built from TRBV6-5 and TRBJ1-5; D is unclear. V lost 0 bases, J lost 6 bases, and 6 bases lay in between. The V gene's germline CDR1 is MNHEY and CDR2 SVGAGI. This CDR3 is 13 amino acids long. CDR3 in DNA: TGTGCCAGCAGTTACTCCCGAAGTCAGCCCCAGCATTTT. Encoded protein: CASSYSRSQPQHF.

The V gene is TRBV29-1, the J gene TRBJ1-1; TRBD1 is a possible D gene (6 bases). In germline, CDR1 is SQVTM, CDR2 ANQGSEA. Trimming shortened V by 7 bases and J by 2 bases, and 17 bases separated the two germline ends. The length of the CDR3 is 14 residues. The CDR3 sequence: CSALPGHTNTEAFF. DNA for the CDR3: TGCAGCGCGCTGCCGGGACACACAAACACTGAAGCTTTCTTT.

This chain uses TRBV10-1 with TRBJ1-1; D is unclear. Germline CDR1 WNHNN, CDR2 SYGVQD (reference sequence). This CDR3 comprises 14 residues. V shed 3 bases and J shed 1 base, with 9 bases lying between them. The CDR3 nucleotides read TGCGCCAGCAGTGAAGGGCCGGGGAACACTGAAGCTTTCTTT. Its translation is CASSEGPGNTEAFF.

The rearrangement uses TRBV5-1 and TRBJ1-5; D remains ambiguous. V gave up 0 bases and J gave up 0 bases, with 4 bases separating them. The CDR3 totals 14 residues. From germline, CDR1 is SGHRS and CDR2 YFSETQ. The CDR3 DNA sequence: TGCGCCAGCAGCTTGGCCTCTAGCAATCAGCCCCAGCATTTT. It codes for CASSLASSNQPQHF.

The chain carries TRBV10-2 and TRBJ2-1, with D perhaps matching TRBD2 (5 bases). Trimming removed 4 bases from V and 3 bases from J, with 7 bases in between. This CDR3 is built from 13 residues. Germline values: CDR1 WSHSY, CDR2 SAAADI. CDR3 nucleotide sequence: TGCGCCAGCAGTGCCCGGGACTACAATGAGCAGTTCTTC. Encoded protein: CASSARDYNEQFF.

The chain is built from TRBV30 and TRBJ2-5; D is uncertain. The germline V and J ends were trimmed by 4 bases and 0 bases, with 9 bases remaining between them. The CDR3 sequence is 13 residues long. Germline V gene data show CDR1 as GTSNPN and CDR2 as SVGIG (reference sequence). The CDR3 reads CAWKKGNQETQYF. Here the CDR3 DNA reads TGTGCCTGGAAAAAAGGGAACCAAGAGACCCAGTACTTC.

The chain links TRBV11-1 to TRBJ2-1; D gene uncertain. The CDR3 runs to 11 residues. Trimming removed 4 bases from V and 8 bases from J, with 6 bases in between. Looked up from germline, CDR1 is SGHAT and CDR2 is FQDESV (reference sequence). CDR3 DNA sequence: TGTGCCAGCAGCTCCCCGGATGAGCAGTTCTTC. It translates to CASSSPDEQFF.

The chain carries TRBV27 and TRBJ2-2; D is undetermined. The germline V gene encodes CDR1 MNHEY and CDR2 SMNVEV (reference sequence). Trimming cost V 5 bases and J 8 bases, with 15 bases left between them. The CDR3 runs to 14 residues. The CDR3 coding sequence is TGTGCCAGCAGTCCCCCCCCGATGGGGGGGGAGCTGTTTTTT. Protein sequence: CASSPPPMGGELFF.

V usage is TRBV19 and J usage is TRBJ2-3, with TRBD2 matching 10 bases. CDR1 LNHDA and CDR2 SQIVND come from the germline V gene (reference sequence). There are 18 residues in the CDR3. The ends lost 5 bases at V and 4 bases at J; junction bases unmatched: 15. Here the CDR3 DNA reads TGTGCCAGTAGTGCCCTAGCGGGAGACGCCCAACCAGCAGATACGCAGTATTTT. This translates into CASSALAGDAQPADTQYF.

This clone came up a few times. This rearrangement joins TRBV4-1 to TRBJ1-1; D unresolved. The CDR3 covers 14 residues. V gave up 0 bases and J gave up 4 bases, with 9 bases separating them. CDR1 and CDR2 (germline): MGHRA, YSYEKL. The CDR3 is CASSQEGRITEAFF. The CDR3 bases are TGCGCCAGCAGCCAAGAAGGGCGGATCACTGAAGCTTTCTTT.

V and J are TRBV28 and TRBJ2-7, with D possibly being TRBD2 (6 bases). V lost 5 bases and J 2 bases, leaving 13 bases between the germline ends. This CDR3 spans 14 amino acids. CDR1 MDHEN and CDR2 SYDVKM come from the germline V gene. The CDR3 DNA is TGTGCCAGCAGTCCGCCGGGACTCCCCTACGAGCAGTACTTC. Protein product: CASSPPGLPYEQYF.

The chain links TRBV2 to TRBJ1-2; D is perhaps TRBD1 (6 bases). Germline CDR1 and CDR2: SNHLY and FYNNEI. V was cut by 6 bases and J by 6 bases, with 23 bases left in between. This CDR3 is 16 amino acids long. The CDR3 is CASSDLSGGAEDGYTF. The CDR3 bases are TGTGCCAGCAGCGACCTTTCGGGGGGCGCCGAAGATGGCTACACCTTC.

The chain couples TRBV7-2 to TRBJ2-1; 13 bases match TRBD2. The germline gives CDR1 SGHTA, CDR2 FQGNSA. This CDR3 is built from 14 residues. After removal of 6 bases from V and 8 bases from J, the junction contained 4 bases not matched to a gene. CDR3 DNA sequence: TGTGCCAGCAGGGGACTAGCGGGACTGGATGAGCAGTTCTTC. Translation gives CASRGLAGLDEQFF.

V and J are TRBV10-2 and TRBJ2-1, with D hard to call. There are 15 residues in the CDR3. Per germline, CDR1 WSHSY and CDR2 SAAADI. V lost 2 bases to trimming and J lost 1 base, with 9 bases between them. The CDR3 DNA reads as TGCGCCAGCAGTGAGGAGGATTCGTCCTACAATGAGCAGTTCTTC. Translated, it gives CASSEEDSSYNEQFF.

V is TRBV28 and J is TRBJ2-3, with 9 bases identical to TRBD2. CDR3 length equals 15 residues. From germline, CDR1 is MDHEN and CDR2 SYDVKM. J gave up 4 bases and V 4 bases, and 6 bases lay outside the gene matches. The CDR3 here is CASSSRTSVSDTQYF. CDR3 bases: TGTGCCAGCAGTTCCCGGACTAGCGTCTCAGATACGCAGTATTTT.

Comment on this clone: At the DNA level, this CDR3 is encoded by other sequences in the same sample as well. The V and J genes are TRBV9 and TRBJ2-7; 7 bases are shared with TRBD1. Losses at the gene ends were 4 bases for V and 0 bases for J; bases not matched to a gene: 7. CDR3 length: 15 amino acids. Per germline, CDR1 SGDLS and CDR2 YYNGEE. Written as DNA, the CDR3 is TGTGCCAGCAGCTTTAGGACAGGCAGCTCCTACGAGCAGTACTTC. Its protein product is CASSFRTGSSYEQYF.

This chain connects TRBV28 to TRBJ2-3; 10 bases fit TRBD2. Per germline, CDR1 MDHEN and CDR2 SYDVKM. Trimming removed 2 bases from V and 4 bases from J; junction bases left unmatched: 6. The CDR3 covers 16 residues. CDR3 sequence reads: CASSLLAGVRADTQYF. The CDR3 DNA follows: TGTGCCAGCAGTTTACTAGCGGGAGTTAGGGCAGATACGCAGTATTTT.

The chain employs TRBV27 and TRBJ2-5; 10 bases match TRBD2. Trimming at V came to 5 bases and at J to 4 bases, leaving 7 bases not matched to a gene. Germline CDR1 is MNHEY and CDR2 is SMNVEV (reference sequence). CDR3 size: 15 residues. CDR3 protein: CASSESGRALETQYF. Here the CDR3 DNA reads TGTGCCAGCAGTGAAAGCGGGAGGGCCTTAGAGACCCAGTACTTC.